Following are 11 T cell receptor beta chains from one sample sequenced in a study of blood T cell repertoires in COVID-19. Measured with immunoSEQ multiplex PCR; TCRdb has only the in-frame clones, and not every one. The sample shows some 20,000 clones, approximately 93% of them seen only once. The sequenced sample consisted of peripheral blood. The receptors were sampled from a human donor in a cohort sampled during active COVID-19.

The CDR3 coding sequence is TGTGCCAGCAGCTTGCGGGAGGCTCAAGAGACCCAGTACTTC. Protein product: CASSLREAQETQYF. The V call is TRBV13, the J call TRBJ2-5; TRBD2 aligns across 8 bases. The CDR3 is 14 amino acids. V was pared by 3 bases and J by 2 bases, with 2 bases of the junction left unmatched. From germline, CDR1 is PRHDT and CDR2 FYEKMQ (reference sequence).

The chain employs TRBV19 and TRBJ2-7, with D maybe TRBD1 (6 bases). The CDR3 spans 15 residues. Trimming removed 4 bases at V and 7 bases at J, with 20 bases between. Germline CDR1 and CDR2: LNHDA and SQIVND (reference sequence). The CDR3: CASSTDWTDIGEQYF. The CDR3 nucleotides are TGTGCCAGTAGTACCGACTGGACAGACATAGGTGAGCAGTACTTC.

The rearrangement links TRBV11-2 to TRBJ2-1; 11 bases are shared with TRBD2. Unmatched junction bases numbered 6, after V lost 2 bases and J lost 3 bases. CDR3 length equals 17 residues. The germline CDR1 and CDR2 sequences are SGHAT and FQNNGV. The CDR3 is CASSLRRTSGFYNEQFF. DNA for the CDR3: TGTGCCAGCAGCTTAAGGCGGACTAGCGGGTTCTACAATGAGCAGTTCTTC.

In DNA, the CDR3 is TGCGCCAGCAGTGAGTGGGGGGGAGGGCCCTACGAGCAGTACTTC. Its translation is CASSEWGGGPYEQYF. The V call is TRBV10-2, the J call TRBJ2-7; 7 bases line up with TRBD2. The CDR3 contains 15 residues. The J segment lost 2 bases and the V segment lost 1 base, leaving 5 bases of the junction unmatched. CDR1 is WSHSY, CDR2 SAAADI, per germline.

There are a few counts of this clone. The chain uses TRBV4-3 and TRBJ2-7; D gene unclear. The V gene lost 4 bases and the J gene lost 1 base, with 8 bases spanning the gap. The germline gives CDR1 LGHNA, CDR2 YSLEER. The CDR3 contains 13 residues. The CDR3 is CASSLSVSYEQYF. The CDR3 DNA reads as TGCGCCAGCAGCCTCTCCGTATCCTACGAGCAGTACTTC.

The chain employs TRBV24-1 and TRBJ2-6; 8 nucleotides align to TRBD1. The CDR3 length is 19 residues. Germline lookup yields CDR1 KGHDR and CDR2 SFDVKD. V lost 2 bases and J lost 1; bases outside the gene matches: 9. CDR3 sequence: CATSDSDRDRFSGANVLTF. Here the CDR3 DNA reads TGTGCCACCAGTGATTCTGATCGGGACAGGTTTTCTGGGGCCAACGTCCTGACTTTC.

The chain joins TRBV11-2 to TRBJ1-4, with D unresolved. The V end lost 2 bases, the J end lost 0 bases, and 13 bases lay between the germline ends. The CDR3 runs 17 residues. The V gene's germline CDR1 is SGHAT and CDR2 FQNNGV. CDR3 sequence reads: CASSLYRSSATNEKLFF. Here the CDR3 DNA reads TGTGCCAGCAGCTTATATCGATCCTCGGCAACTAATGAAAAACTGTTTTTT.

CDR3 sequence (DNA): TGTGCCACCGGAGCGGGAGGGTACAATGAGCAGTTCTTC. Its protein product is CATGAGGYNEQFF. V usage is TRBV15 and J usage is TRBJ2-1; TRBD2 aligns across 10 bases. Germline CDR1 and CDR2: LNHNV and YYDKDF (reference sequence). Losses at the gene ends were 8 bases for V and 4 bases for J; bases not matched to a gene: 2. CDR3 length equals 13 residues.

The rearrangement uses TRBV19 and TRBJ2-2; 7 nucleotides line up with TRBD1. Germline values: CDR1 LNHDA, CDR2 SQIVND (reference sequence). The V and J ends lost 1 base and 6 bases, in that order; junction bases with no gene match: 5. This CDR3 is 15 amino acids long. Here the CDR3 DNA reads TGTGCCAGTAGTATAGGACAGGGTGTGCCCGGGGAGCTGTTTTTT. Translated, it gives CASSIGQGVPGELFF.

This chain links TRBV27 with TRBJ2-7; 7 nucleotides agree with TRBD1. The CDR3 is made up of 13 amino acids. Germline CDR1 and CDR2: MNHEY and SMNVEV (reference sequence). J lost 0 bases, V lost 5 bases, and 1 base had no gene match. For the CDR3, the DNA is TGTGCCAGCAGTAGGGACAGCTCCTACGAGCAGTACTTC. It specifies CASSRDSSYEQYF.

The J gene is TRBJ1-1, the V gene TRBV5-1; the D is unclear. The CDR3 consists of 14 residues. Between the trimmed V and J ends, which lost 0 bases and 1 base, there was a span of 7 bases. Germline V gives CDR1 SGHRS, CDR2 YFSETQ. CDR3: CASSLEHWNTEAFF. CDR3 bases: TGCGCCAGCAGCTTGGAACATTGGAACACTGAAGCTTTCTTT.